The 13 T cell receptor beta chains presented below share a single source sample, sequenced in a study of beta chain features in type 1 diabetes. Expressed TCRB transcripts were sequenced, since all the RNA that had been isolated was reverse transcribed. Here immunoSEQ multiplex PCR was the method, and the copy in TCRdb shows in-frame clones only, minus some. The sample records under 800,000 clones, around 16% being singletons. The sample taken for sequencing was naive CD4+ T cells from blood. The receptors stem from a man younger than 30 in good health.

This clone was observed a handful of times. The chain employs TRBV4-3 and TRBJ1-2; 7 positions agree with TRBD1. CDR3 length: 16 amino acids. V was clipped by 0 bases and J by 4 bases; unmatched bases: 8. From germline, CDR1 is LGHNA and CDR2 YSLEER. As DNA, the CDR3 is TGCGCCAGCAGCCAAGAGGGGACCGGGACAGTCTATGGCTACACCTTC. Translation: CASSQEGTGTVYGYTF.

There are a few counts of this clone. This chain connects TRBV6-6 to TRBJ1-2, with a weak D call TRBD1 (5 bases). The CDR3 contains 12 residues. V dropped 6 bases and J dropped 4 bases, with 9 bases sitting between them. Per germline, CDR1 MNHNY and CDR2 SVGAGI (reference sequence). CDR3 bases: TGTGCCAGCAGCCTTGACAGCTATGGCTACACCTTC. Protein: CASSLDSYGYTF.

This clone was seen a few times. This chain joins TRBV18 and TRBJ1-1; 7 bases line up with TRBD1. Trimming at V came to 2 bases and at J to 2 bases, leaving 8 bases not matched to a gene. CDR1 is KGHSH and CDR2 is LQKENI in the germline V gene. This CDR3 is built from 16 residues. DNA for the CDR3: TGTGCCAGCTCACCAGGGCTGACAGGGCTCAACACTGAAGCTTTCTTT. It yields the protein CASSPGLTGLNTEAFF.

The rearrangement links TRBV9 to TRBJ1-4, with 9 bases fitting TRBD1. Looked up from germline, CDR1 is SGDLS and CDR2 is YYNGEE. The CDR3 covers 15 residues. V lost 1 base to trimming and J lost 7 bases; unmatched junction nucleotides: 5. The CDR3 DNA is TGTGCCAGCAGCGTAAGAGGGACAGGGATTGAAAAACTGTTTTTT. Protein product: CASSVRGTGIEKLFF.

The chain joins TRBV6-5 to TRBJ1-6, with unresolved D. The CDR3 length is 16 residues. The germline V gene encodes CDR1 MNHEY and CDR2 SVGAGI. V shed 0 bases and J shed 4 bases, with 10 bases lying between them. This CDR3 is CASSYSSQQYNSPLHF. The CDR3 region has the DNA TGTGCCAGCAGTTACTCGAGTCAGCAATATAATTCACCCCTCCACTTT.

This chain connects TRBV6-5 to TRBJ2-3; D remains unclear. The length of the CDR3 is 14 residues. V lost 6 bases, J lost 2 bases, and 12 bases lay in between. Germline V CDR1 and CDR2: MNHEY, SVGAGI. Written as DNA, the CDR3 is TGTGCCAGCAGCTTCCTGGCCGTCACAGATACGCAGTATTTT. As protein: CASSFLAVTDTQYF.

V is TRBV10-3 and J is TRBJ1-1; possible D gene TRBD1, 5 bases. With 7 bases removed from V and 2 bases from J, the gap between germline ends came to 11 bases. CDR3 length: 13 residues. The germline V gene encodes CDR1 ENHRY and CDR2 SYGVKD. Here the CDR3 reads CAIKKGVNTEAFF. The CDR3 nucleotides read TGTGCCATCAAGAAAGGGGTCAACACTGAAGCTTTCTTT.

The chain is built from TRBV29-1 and TRBJ1-4; D is unclear. Trimming cost V 6 bases and J 5 bases, with 13 bases left between them. CDR3 length equals 13 residues. Germline CDR1 is SQVTM and CDR2 is ANQGSEA. The CDR3 nucleotides are TGCAGCGTCGCCACCCCAAGAAATGAAAAACTGTTTTTT. Amino acid sequence: CSVATPRNEKLFF. Full variable domain (rest looked up from reference TRBV29-1 and TRBJ1-4): SAVISQKPSRDICQRGTSLTIQCQVDSQVTMMFWYRQQPGQSLTLIATANQGSEATYESGFVIDKFPISRPNLTFSTLTVSNMSPEDSSIYLCSVATPRNEKLFFGSGTQLSVL.

The CDR3: CASSQSGYEQFF. CDR3 nucleotides: TGTGCCAGCAGCCAGTCTGGGTATGAGCAGTTCTTC. The V call is TRBV14, the J call TRBJ2-1, with unresolved D. Germline CDR1 and CDR2: SGHDN and FVKESK. The ends were cut back, 3 bases at V and 8 bases at J, with 8 bases in the middle. The CDR3 spans 12 residues.

This clone has more than one count but fewer than ten. The chain links TRBV15 to TRBJ2-2; D unresolved. Germline V gene data show CDR1 as LNHNV and CDR2 as YYDKDF (reference sequence). The CDR3 has 15 amino acids. The V gene lost 3 bases and the J gene lost 1 base, with 9 bases spanning the gap. The CDR3 nucleotides are TGTGCCACCAGCAGGTACACAGAGAACACCGGGGAGCTGTTTTTT. Translation: CATSRYTENTGELFF. The full variable domain, with the rest looked up from reference TRBV15 and TRBJ2-2, is DAMVIQNPRYQVTQFGKPVTLSCSQTLNHNVMYWYQQKSSQAPKLLFHYYDKDFNNEADTPDNFQSRRPNTSFCFLDIRSPGLGDTAMYLCATSRYTENTGELFFGEGSRLTVL.

A few counts support this clone. The genes are TRBV21-1 and TRBJ1-2. TRBV21-1 is described as a pseudogene. The CDR3 runs 14 residues. The CDR3 sequence: CASTQGGRDYGYTF. The CDR3 DNA is TGTGCCAGCACCCAGGGGGGGCGAGACTATGGCTACACCTTC.

In its sample, this clone was seen a few times. The CDR3 spells CASSFTSYEQYF. The CDR3 nucleotides read TGTGCCAGCAGCTTTACCTCCTACGAGCAGTACTTC. This chain links TRBV7-2 with TRBJ2-7; D unresolved. This CDR3 region has 12 residues. V gave up 3 bases and J gave up 0 bases, with 3 bases separating them. The V gene's germline CDR1 is SGHTA and CDR2 FQGNSA.

This clone has more than one count but fewer than ten. V is TRBV10-3 and J is TRBJ2-2, with D unclear. V was pared by 8 bases and J by 9 bases, with 10 bases between. This CDR3 is 11 amino acids long. Germline CDR1 is ENHRY and CDR2 is SYGVKD. Here the CDR3 reads CAIWAGRELFF. The CDR3 DNA reads TGTGCCATCTGGGCAGGCCGGGAGCTGTTTTTT.